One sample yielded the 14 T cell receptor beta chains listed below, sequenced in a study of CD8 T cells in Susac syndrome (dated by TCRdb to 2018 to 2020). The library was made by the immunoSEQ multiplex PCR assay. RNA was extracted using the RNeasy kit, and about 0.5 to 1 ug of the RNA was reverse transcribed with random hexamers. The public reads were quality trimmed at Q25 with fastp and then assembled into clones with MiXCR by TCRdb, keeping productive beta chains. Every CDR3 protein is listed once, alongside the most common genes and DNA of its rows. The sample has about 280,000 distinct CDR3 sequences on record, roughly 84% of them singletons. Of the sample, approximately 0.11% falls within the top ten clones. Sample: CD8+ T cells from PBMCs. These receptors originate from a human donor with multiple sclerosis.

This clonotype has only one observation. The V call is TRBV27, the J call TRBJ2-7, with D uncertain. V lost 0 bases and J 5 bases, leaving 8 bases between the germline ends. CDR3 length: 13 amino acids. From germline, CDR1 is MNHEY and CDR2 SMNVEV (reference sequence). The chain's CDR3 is CASSLSARNEQYF. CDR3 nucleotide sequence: TGTGCCAGCAGTTTATCGGCCAGAAACGAGCAGTACTTC.

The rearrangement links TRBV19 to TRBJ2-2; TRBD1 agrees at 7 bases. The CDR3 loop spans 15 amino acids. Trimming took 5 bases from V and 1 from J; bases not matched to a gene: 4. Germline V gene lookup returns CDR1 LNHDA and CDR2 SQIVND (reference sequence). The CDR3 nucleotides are TGTGCCAGTAGTTTTACAGGGGTGAACACCGGGGAGCTGTTTTTT. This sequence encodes CASSFTGVNTGELFF.

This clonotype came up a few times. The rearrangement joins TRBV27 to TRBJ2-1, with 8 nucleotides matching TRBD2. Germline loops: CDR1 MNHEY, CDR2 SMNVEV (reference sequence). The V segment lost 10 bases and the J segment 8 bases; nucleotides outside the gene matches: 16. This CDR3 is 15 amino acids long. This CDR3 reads CATRAGGRIVHEQFF. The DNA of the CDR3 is TGTGCCACCCGAGCGGGCGGGAGGATTGTCCATGAGCAGTTCTTC.

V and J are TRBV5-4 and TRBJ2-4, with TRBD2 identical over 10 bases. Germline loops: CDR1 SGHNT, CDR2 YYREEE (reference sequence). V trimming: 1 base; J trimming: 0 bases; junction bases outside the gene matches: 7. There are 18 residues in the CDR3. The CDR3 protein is CASSLPSGSPLAKNIQYF. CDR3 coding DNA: TGTGCCAGCAGCTTGCCTAGCGGGAGTCCCTTAGCCAAAAACATTCAGTACTTC.

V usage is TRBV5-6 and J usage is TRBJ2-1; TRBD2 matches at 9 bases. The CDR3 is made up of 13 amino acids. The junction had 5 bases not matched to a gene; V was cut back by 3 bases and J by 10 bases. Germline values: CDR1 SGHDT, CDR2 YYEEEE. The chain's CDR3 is CASSYGTSMEQFF. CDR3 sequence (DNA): TGTGCCAGCAGCTACGGGACTAGCATGGAGCAGTTCTTC.

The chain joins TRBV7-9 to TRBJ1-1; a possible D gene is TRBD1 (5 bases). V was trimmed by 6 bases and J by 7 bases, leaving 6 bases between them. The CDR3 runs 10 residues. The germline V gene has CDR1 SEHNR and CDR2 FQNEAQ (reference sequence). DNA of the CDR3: TGTGCCAGCAGTACAGGTGAAGCTTTCTTT. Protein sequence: CASSTGEAFF. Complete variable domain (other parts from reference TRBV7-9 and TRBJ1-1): DTGVSQNPRHKITKRGQNVTFRCDPISEHNRLYWYRQTLGQGPEFLTYFQNEAQLEKSRLLSDRFSAERPKGSFSTLEIQRTEQGDSAMYLCASSTGEAFFGQGTRLTVV.

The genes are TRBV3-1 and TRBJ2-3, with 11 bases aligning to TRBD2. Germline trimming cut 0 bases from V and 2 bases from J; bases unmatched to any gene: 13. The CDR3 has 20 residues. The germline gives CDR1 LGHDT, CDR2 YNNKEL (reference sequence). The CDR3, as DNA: TGTGCCAGCAGCCAAGATCGGTCTAGCGGGAGGAGTTGGGTCACAGATACGCAGTATTTT. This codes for CASSQDRSSGRSWVTDTQYF.

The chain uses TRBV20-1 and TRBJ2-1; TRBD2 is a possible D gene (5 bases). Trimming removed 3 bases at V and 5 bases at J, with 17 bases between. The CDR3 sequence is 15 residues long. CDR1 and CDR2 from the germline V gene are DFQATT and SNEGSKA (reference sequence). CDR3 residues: CSARLGLASDNEQFF. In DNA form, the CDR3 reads TGCAGTGCTAGGTTAGGGTTAGCGTCCGACAATGAGCAGTTCTTC.

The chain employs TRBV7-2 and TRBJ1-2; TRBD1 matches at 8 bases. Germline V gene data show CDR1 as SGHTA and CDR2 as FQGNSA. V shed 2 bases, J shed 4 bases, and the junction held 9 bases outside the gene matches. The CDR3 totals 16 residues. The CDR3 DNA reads TGTGCCAGCAGCTTAAGGGGTCCGGGACAGGTCTATGGCTACACCTTC. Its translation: CASSLRGPGQVYGYTF.

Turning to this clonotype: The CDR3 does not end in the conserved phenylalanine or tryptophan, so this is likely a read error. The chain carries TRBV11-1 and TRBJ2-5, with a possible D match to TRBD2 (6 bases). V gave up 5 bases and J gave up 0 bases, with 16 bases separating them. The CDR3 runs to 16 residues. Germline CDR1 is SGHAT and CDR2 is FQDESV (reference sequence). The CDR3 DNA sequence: TGTGCCAGCAGCCACGTGCCAGGGAGGTACCAAGAGACCCAGTACCTC. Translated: CASSHVPGRYQETQYL.

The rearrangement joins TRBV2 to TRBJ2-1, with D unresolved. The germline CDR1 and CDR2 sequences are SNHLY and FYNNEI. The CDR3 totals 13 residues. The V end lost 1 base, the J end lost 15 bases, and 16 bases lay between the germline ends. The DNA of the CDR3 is TGTGCCAGCAGTGAAGTTGATAGTTGGGATGGGTTCTTC. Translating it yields CASSEVDSWDGFF.

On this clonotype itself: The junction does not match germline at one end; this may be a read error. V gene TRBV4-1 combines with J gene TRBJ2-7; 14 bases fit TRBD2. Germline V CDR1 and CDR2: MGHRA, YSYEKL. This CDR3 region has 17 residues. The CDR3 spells CASSQVGTSGRVYEQNF. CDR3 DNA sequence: TGCGCCAGCAGCCAAGTTGGGACTAGCGGGAGAGTCTACGAGCAGAACTTC.

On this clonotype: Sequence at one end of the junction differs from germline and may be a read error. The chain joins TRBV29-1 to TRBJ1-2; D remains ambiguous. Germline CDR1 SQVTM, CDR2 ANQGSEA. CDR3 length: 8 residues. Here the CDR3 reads CSIPGYTF. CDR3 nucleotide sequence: TGTTCTATTCCTGGCTACACCTTC.

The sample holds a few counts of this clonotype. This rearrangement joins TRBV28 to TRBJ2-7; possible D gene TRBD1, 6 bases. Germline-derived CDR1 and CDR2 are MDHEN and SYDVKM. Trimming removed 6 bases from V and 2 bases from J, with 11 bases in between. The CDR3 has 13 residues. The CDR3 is CASSSRGPYEQYF. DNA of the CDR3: TGTGCCAGCAGCTCCAGGGGCCCCTACGAGCAGTACTTC.